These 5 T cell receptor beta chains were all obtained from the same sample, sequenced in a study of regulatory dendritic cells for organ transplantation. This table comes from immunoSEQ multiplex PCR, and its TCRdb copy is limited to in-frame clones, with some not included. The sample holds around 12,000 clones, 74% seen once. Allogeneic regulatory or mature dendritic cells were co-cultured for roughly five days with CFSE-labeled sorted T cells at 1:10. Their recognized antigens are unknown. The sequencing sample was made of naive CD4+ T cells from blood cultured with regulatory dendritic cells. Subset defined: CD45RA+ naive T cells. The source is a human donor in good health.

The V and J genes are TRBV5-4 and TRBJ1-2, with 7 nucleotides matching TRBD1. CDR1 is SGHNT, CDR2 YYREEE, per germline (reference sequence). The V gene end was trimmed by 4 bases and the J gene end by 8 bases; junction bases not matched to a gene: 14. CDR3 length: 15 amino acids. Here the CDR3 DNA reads TGTGCCAGCAGCGTCCGGGACAGACTAATTCGGGGCTACACCTTC. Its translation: CASSVRDRLIRGYTF.

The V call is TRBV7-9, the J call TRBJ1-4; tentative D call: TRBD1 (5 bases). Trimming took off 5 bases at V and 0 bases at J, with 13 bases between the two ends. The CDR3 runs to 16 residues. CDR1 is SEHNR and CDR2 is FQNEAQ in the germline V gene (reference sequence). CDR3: CASSPQGLSTNEKLFF. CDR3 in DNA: TGTGCCAGCAGCCCCCAGGGACTTTCAACTAATGAAAAACTGTTTTTT.

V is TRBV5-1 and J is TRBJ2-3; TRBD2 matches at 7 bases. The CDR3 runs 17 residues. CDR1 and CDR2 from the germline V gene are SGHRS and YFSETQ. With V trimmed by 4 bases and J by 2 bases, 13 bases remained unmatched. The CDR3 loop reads CASSPDSSGGYTDTQYF. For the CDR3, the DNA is TGCGCCAGCAGCCCAGACTCTAGCGGAGGCTACACAGATACGCAGTATTTT.

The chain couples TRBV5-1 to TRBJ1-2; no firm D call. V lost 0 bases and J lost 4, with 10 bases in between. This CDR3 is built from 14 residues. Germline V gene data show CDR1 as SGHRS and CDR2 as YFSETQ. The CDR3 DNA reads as TGCGCCAGCAGCTTGGGCGGGGAAGGCTATGGCTACACCTTC. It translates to CASSLGGEGYGYTF.

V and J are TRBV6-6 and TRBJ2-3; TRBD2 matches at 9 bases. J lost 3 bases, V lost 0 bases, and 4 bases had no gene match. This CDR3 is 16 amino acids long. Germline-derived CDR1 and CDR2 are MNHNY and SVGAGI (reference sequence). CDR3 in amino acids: CASSYSRGGLTDTQYF. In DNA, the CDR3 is TGTGCCAGCAGTTACTCGCGGGGGGGCCTAACAGATACGCAGTATTTT.